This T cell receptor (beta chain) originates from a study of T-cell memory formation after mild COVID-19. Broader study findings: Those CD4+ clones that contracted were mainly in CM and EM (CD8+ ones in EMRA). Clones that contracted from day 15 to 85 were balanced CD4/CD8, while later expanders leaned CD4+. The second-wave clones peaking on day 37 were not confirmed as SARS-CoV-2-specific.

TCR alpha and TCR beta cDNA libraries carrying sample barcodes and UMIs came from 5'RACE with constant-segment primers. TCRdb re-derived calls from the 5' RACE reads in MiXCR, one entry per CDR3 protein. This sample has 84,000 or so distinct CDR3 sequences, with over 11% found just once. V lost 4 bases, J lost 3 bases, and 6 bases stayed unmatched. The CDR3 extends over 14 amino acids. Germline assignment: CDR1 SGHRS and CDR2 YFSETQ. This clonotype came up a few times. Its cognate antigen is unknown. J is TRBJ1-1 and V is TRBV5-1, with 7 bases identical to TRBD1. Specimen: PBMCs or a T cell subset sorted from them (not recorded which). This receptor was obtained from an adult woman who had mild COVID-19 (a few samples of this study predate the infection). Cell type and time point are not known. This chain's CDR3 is CASSIKGAYTEAFF. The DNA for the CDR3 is TGCGCCAGCAGCATCAAGGGGGCGTACACTGAAGCTTTCTTT.